The clone carrying this T cell receptor (beta chain) was seen more than once but under ten times. The antigen is unknown. From 5'RACE with constant-segment primers came TCR alpha and TCR beta cDNA libraries that carried sample barcodes and UMIs. Each CDR3 protein is one row after TCRdb ran MiXCR on the 5' RACE reads. The sample includes 85,000 to 120,000 distinct CDR3 sequences, 9.5% to 15% of them seen just once. The sample belongs to a study of T-cell memory formation after mild COVID-19. Study as a whole: Across donors, TCR clusters were largely donor specific. Study observations and caveats: Clones contracting across day 15 to 85 had a balanced CD4/CD8 profile; later expanding clones leaned CD4+.

Germline V CDR1 and CDR2: SGDLS, YYNGEE. The CDR3 is made up of 16 amino acids. V trimming: 1 base; J trimming: 1 base; junction bases outside the gene matches: 7. This TCR was recovered from an adult woman who had mild COVID-19 (a few samples of this study predate the infection). Cell type and time point are not known. Sequenced: PBMCs or a T cell subset sorted from them (not recorded which). The chain couples TRBV9 to TRBJ2-5, with 7 positions matching TRBD2. The CDR3 bases are TGTGCCAGCAGCGTACGGGCGGGAGCCAGCCAAGAGACCCAGTACTTC. Protein: CASSVRAGASQETQYF. Supplemented by reference TRBV9 and TRBJ2-5, the full variable domain reads DSGVTQTPKHLITATGQRVTLRCSPRSGDLSVYWYQQSLDQGLQFLIQYYNGEERAKGNILERFSAQQFPDLHSELNLSSLELGDSALYFCASSVRAGASQETQYFGPGTRLLVL.